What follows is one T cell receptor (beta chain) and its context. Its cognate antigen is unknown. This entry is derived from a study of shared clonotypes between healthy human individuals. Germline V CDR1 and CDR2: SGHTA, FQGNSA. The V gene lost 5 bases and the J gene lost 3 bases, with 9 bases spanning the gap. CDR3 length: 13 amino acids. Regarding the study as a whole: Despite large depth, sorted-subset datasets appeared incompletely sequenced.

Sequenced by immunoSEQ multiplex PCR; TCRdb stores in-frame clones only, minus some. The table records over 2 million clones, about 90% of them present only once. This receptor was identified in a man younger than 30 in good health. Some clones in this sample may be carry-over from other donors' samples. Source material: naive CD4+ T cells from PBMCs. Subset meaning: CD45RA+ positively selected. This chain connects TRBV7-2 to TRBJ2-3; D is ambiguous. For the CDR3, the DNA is TGTGCCAGCAGCACTAAGGGAACAGATACGCAGTATTTT. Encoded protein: CASSTKGTDTQYF.